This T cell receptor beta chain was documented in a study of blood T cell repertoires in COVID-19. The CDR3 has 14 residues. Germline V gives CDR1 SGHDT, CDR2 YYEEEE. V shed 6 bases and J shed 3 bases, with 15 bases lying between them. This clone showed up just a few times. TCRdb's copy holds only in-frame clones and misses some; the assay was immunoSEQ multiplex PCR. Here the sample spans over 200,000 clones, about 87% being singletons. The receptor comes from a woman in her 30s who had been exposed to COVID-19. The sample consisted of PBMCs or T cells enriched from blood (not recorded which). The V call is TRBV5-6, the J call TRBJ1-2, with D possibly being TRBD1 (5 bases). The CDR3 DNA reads TGTGCCAGCAACCCCGGGGGGTCCGACTATGGCTACACCTTC. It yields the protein CASNPGGSDYGYTF.